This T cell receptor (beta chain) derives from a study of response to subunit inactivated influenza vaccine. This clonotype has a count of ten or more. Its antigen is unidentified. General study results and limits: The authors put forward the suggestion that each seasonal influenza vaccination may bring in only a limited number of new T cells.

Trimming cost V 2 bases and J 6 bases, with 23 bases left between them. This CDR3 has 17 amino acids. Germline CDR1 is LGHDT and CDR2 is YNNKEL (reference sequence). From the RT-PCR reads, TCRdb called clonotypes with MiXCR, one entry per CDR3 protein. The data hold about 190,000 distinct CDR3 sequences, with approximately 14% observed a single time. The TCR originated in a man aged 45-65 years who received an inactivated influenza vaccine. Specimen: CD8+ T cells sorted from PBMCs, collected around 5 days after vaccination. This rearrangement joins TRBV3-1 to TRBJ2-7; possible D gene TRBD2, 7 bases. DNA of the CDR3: TGTGCCAGCAGCCAAATCTGGGGGGGGGCCTTCTCTGGCGAGCAGTACTTC. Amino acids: CASSQIWGGAFSGEQYF.